This is a list of T cell receptor beta chains from one sample in a study of T cell responses to AZD1222 COVID-19 vaccine. Clones were sequenced by immunoSEQ multiplex PCR, and TCRdb holds only the in-frame ones, with some missing. The table shows tens of thousands of clones, with about four fifths occurring only once. The sequencing used peripheral blood, collected on day 0 of AZD1222 vaccination. Receptor source: an adult in good health. Each CDR3 is given with its conserved first and last residue. The order of the fields is clone size, D gene, J gene, V gene, CDR3 protein, CDR3 DNA. D genes are given only for firm matches. Expanded clones get a size class; other rows say once, few or many, or leave the size out.

>once|-|TRBJ2-1|TRBV25-1
CASSERGLPKQFF
TGTGCCAGCAGTGAACGGGGACTTCCCAAGCAGTTCTTC
>once|TRBD2|TRBJ2-3|TRBV19
CASSTGLAGTDTQYF
TGTGCCAGTAGTACAGGACTAGCGGGGACAGATACGCAGTATTTT
>-|-|TRBJ2-7|TRBV5-6
CASSSVGVEQYF
TGTGCCAGCAGCTCGGTGGGAGTGGAGCAGTACTTC
>-|TRBD1|TRBJ1-2|TRBV5-1
CASSADRAGGYTF
TGCGCCAGCAGCGCTGACAGGGCCGGAGGCTACACCTTC
>-|-|TRBJ1-5|TRBV6-5
CASSYSGVHQPQHF
TGTGCCAGCAGTTACTCCGGGGTACATCAGCCCCAGCATTTT
>-|TRBD1|TRBJ1-2|TRBV3-1/TRBV3-2
CASSIDRVRGYTF
TGTGCCAGCAGCATCGACAGGGTGCGGGGCTACACCTTC
>-|-|TRBJ2-7|TRBV5-5
CASSLYQGPYEQYF
TGTGCCAGCAGCTTGTACCAGGGACCCTACGAGCAGTACTTC
>few|-|TRBJ2-3|TRBV4-2
CASSQVTPGGPTDTQYF
TGTGCCAGCAGCCAAGTAACCCCCGGCGGGCCCACAGATACGCAGTATTTT
>few|-|TRBJ1-4|TRBV9
CASNSPVNEKLFF
TGTGCCAGCAACTCCCCCGTTAATGAAAAACTGTTTTTT
>few|TRBD1|TRBJ1-1|TRBV18
CASSGQGNTEAFF
TGTGCCAGCTCAGGACAGGGGAACACTGAAGCTTTCTTT
>-|-|TRBJ2-2|TRBV12-3/TRBV12-4
CASTQGTGELFF
TGTGCCAGCACTCAGGGAACCGGGGAGCTGTTTTTT
>-|-|TRBJ1-5|TRBV19
CASSISSNQPQHF
TGTGCCAGTAGTATATCTAGCAATCAGCCCCAGCATTTT
>-|TRBD1|TRBJ2-2|TRBV29-1
CSVFDRDRGHGELFF
TGCAGCGTATTCGATAGGGACAGGGGTCACGGGGAGCTGTTTTTT
>-|TRBD1|TRBJ2-7|TRBV5-4
CASSNHRGNEQYF
TGTGCCAGCAGCAACCACAGGGGGAACGAGCAGTACTTC
>few|-|TRBJ2-1|TRBV12-3/TRBV12-4
CASSLHNEQFF
TGTGCCAGCAGTTTACACAATGAGCAGTTCTTC
>-|TRBD1|TRBJ1-1|TRBV29-1
CSFRGPLNTEAFF
TGCAGCTTCAGGGGGCCCTTGAACACTGAAGCTTTCTTT
>-|-|TRBJ1-1|TRBV7-2
CASSIGAGNTEAFF
TGTGCCAGCAGCATAGGGGCGGGGAACACTGAAGCTTTCTTT
>-|TRBD1|TRBJ1-2|TRBV2
CASSGQGVGGYTF
TGTGCCAGCAGCGGACAGGGGGTGGGTGGCTACACCTTC
>-|TRBD1|TRBJ2-3|TRBV12-5
CASGLGTATDTQYF
TGTGCTAGTGGTCTAGGGACAGCCACAGATACGCAGTATTTT
>once|-|TRBJ2-7|TRBV11-2
CASSATRRDGEQYF
TGTGCCAGCAGCGCAACCCGCCGGGACGGTGAGCAGTACTTC
>few|-|TRBJ1-2|TRBV9
CASSGVGGKKPDYGYTF
TGTGCCAGCAGTGGGGTGGGCGGAAAGAAACCAGACTATGGCTACACCTTC
>-|-|TRBJ2-5|TRBV3-1/TRBV3-2
CASSQMVGFQETQYF
TGTGCCAGCAGCCAAATGGTGGGTTTCCAAGAGACCCAGTACTTC
>-|TRBD1|TRBJ1-6|TRBV6-6
CASSYDRGDSPLHF
TGTGCCAGCAGTTACGACAGGGGCGATTCACCCCTCCACTTT
>-|-|TRBJ2-7|TRBV11-2
CASSYALAPDPYEQYF
TGTGCCAGCAGCTACGCCCTCGCCCCGGACCCCTACGAGCAGTACTTC
>-|TRBD1|TRBJ1-2|TRBV27
CASSLSGQGVYGYTF
TGTGCCAGCAGTTTATCGGGACAGGGGGTCTATGGCTACACCTTC